A selection of T cell receptor beta chains follows, all from one sample in a study of cytomegalovirus exposure and HLA in healthy donors. The method was immunoSEQ multiplex PCR; TCRdb's version includes in-frame clones alone and lacks a portion of them. Of approximately 200,000 clones listed, about 81% are singletons. Sequenced: PBMCs. All receptors come from a man in his thirties or forties in good health and CMV-seropositive. The conserved cysteine and the conserved F or W are not part of the CDR3 here. The order of the fields is V gene, J gene, D gene, CDR3 protein. The D gene is left open where the match is weak.

TRBV7-9	TRBJ2-1	TRBD2	ASSLVGGAYNEQF
TRBV7-2	TRBJ2-7	NA	ASSLGAAYTYEQY
TRBV2	TRBJ2-2	TRBD1	ASRLPGQGRTGELF
TRBV10-3	TRBJ2-3	TRBD2	AITSESGGLITDTQY
TRBV14	TRBJ1-2	NA	ASSPGRAGGYT
TRBV5-7	TRBJ2-1	NA	ASTKMTQQGSSYNEQF
TRBV23-1	TRBJ1-2	NA	ASEAGTLNGYT
TRBV15	TRBJ2-7	NA	ATSREGQYYEQY
TRBV30	TRBJ1-4	NA	AWSPRPATGKLF
TRBV5-1	TRBJ2-1	NA	ASSIGGPGAEEQF
TRBV29-1	TRBJ2-5	TRBD1	SVEWGQGRRETQY
TRBV19	TRBJ2-4	TRBD1	ASRGQALNIQY
TRBV10-3	TRBJ1-1	TRBD1	AIREGTGLNTEAF
TRBV6-5	TRBJ1-1	NA	ASSTPSGVNTEAF
TRBV28	TRBJ2-2	NA	ASSLGGTGELF
TRBV7-9	TRBJ2-3	NA	ASGRTSTDTQY